Below, 5 T cell receptor beta chains from the same sample are listed, as sequenced in a study of breast tumors, draining lymph nodes, adjacent tissues. Samples came from axillary lymph nodes draining the breast cancer. In TCRdb, the multiplex PCR reads were re-called with MiXCR into one record per CDR3 protein. The sample consists of around 230,000 distinct CDR3 sequences, around 34% of them appearing once. The specimen was axillary lymph node tissue. These receptors were collected from a female donor with breast cancer. Some clones in this sample may be carry-over from other donors' samples.

The chain carries TRBV12-3 or TRBV12-4 and TRBJ2-7, with 7 bases matching TRBD2. This CDR3 comprises 14 residues. V gave up 6 bases and J gave up 4 bases; unmatched junction bases: 9. The CDR3 sequence: CASSPPGGGYEQYF. CDR3 bases: TGTGCCAGCAGCCCACCAGGCGGGGGTTACGAGCAGTACTTC.

This sequence joins TRBV7-2 and TRBJ2-3, with D possibly TRBD2 on 6 matching bases. Germline V gives CDR1 SGHTA, CDR2 FQGNSA. V was pared by 1 base and J by 4 bases, with 12 bases between. There are 15 residues in the CDR3. In DNA form, the CDR3 reads TGTGCCAGCAGCTTAGGGCCCGGGGGAGCAGATACGCAGTATTTT. Translation gives CASSLGPGGADTQYF.

At least ten counts were recorded for this clonotype. The genes are TRBV5-1 and TRBJ2-3; the D gene is possibly TRBD2 (6 bases). V lost 0 bases to trimming and J lost 5 bases, with 13 bases between them. Germline CDR1 SGHRS, CDR2 YFSETQ. The CDR3 spans 15 residues. The CDR3 nucleotides read TGCGCCAGCAGCTTGGTGGAGGGGTTAGTAGATACGCAGTATTTT. It yields the protein CASSLVEGLVDTQYF.

On this clonotype itself: The junction does not match germline at one end; this may be a read error. This chain uses TRBV20-1 with TRBJ2-7; 7 nucleotides line up with TRBD1. The CDR3 spans 16 residues. CDR1 is DFQATT, CDR2 SNEGSKA, per germline (reference sequence). Written as DNA, the CDR3 is TGCAGTGCTAGATCCGCCGGGACAGCCACCACCGGGGAGCTGTACTTC. Translating gives CSARSAGTATTGELYF.

This clonotype came up many times. The chain's CDR3 is CASSQVGIGGGNSPLHF. The CDR3 DNA follows: TGTGCCAGCAGCCAAGTAGGGATTGGTGGGGGTAATTCACCCCTCCACTTT. The gene calls are TRBV4-2 and TRBJ1-6; tentatively, D is TRBD1 (5 bases). CDR3 size: 17 residues. The V end lost 1 base, the J end lost 6 bases, and 16 bases lay between the germline ends. From germline, CDR1 is LGHNA and CDR2 YNFKEQ.